The entry below describes one TCR beta chain. RNA in amounts of about 0.5 to 1 ug was reverse transcribed with random hexamers. TCRdb called the immunoSEQ multiplex PCR reads again in MiXCR, with one record for every CDR3 protein. The sample records about 300,000 distinct CDR3 sequences, about nine tenths being singletons. The sample is drawn from a study of CD8 T cells in Susac syndrome. CDR3 size: 12 residues. Germline V gene sequence: CDR1 LNHNV, CDR2 YYDKDF (reference sequence). Trimming removed 4 bases from V and 8 bases from J, with 9 bases in between. The V call is TRBV15, the J call TRBJ2-1; no clear D gene. This receptor was identified in a human donor with multiple sclerosis. Specimen: CD8+ T cells from PBMCs. In DNA form, the CDR3 reads TGTGCCACCAGCAACCTGGAAGATGAGCAGTTCTTC. Residues: CATSNLEDEQFF. The variable domain in full, with the rest retrieved from reference TRBV15 and TRBJ2-1, is DAMVIQNPRYQVTQFGKPVTLSCSQTLNHNVMYWYQQKSSQAPKLLFHYYDKDFNNEADTPDNFQSRRPNTSFCFLDIRSPGLGDTAMYLCATSNLEDEQFFGPGTRLTVL.